What follows describes a single TCR beta chain. This sample stems from a study of blood T cell repertoires in COVID-19. Turning to the study itself: Whether acute or convalescent, the COVID-19 samples came from the United States, Italy and Spain. PBMCs, B-cell-depleted T cells, or T cells were the source of the cDNA or gDNA that made up the material.

J gave up 2 bases and V 2 bases, and 13 bases lay outside the gene matches. The CDR3 runs 20 residues. The V gene's germline CDR1 is KGHSH and CDR2 LQKENI. Per the study methods: Amplifying reference gene primers gave estimates of nucleated cell counts. Clones were sequenced by immunoSEQ multiplex PCR, and TCRdb holds only the in-frame ones, with some missing. The V and J calls and clone size were taken over from that table, and D and trimming were inferred from the DNA. The top ten hold less than 2% of the sample, which has about 300,000 clones, roughly 90% seen once. The gene calls are TRBV18 and TRBJ1-5; TRBD1 matches at 12 bases. The material sequenced was peripheral blood. This receptor was identified in a woman aged 25 to 39 with COVID-19, enrolled during active disease. The CDR3 DNA reads as TGTGCCAGCTCACCAAGAAGGGGACAGGGGGCTGAATTTGGCAATCAGCCCCAGCATTTT. As protein: CASSPRRGQGAEFGNQPQHF.